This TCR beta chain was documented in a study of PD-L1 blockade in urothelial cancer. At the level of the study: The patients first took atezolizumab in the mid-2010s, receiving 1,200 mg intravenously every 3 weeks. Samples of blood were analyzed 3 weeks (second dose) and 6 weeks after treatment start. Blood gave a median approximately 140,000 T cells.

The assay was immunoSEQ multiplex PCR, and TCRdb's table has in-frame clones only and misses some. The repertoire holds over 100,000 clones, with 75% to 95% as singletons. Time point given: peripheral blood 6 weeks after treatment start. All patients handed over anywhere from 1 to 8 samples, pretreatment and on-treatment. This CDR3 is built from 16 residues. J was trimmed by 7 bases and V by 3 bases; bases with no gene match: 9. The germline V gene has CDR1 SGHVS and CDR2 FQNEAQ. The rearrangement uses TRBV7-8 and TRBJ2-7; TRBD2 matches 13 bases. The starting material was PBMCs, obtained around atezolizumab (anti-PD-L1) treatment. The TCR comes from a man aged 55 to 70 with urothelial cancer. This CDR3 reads CASSLAGTSGAREQYF. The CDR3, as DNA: TGTGCCAGCAGCTTGGCCGGGACTAGCGGGGCCCGGGAGCAGTACTTC.